Listed below are T cell receptor beta chains from one sample, sequenced in a study of blood T cells in healthy people across ages. From the 5' RACE reads, TCRdb called clonotypes with MiXCR, one entry per CDR3 protein. The table lists about 800,000 distinct CDR3 sequences, more than 35% of them singletons. Source material: blood. These receptor sequences come from a man older than 75 in good health. Both conserved end residues are part of each CDR3. Each record gives: clone size, CDR3 length, J gene, V gene, D gene, CDR3 DNA, CDR3 protein. D genes are given only for firm matches. The size entry is marked missing in some rows and otherwise reads once, few, many or a size class.

size: .
length: 16
J: TRBJ2-1
V: TRBV11-3
D: .
DNA: TGTGCCAGCAGCTTAGTAGGTGGGGGGATTTACCACGAGCAGTTCTTC
CDR3: CASSLVGGGIYHEQFF

size: .
length: 19
J: TRBJ2-1
V: TRBV6-1
D: .
DNA: TGTGCCAGCAGTGAATATGAGGTCGCTAGTGGATTTTTCTACAATGAGCAGTTCTTC
CDR3: CASSEYEVASGFFYNEQFF

size: few
length: 14
J: TRBJ1-4
V: TRBV2
D: .
DNA: TGTGCCAGCAGTGAAAGTCTACCGGGTGAAAAACTGTTTTTT
CDR3: CASSESLPGEKLFF

size: once
length: 13
J: TRBJ2-7
V: TRBV7-9
D: .
DNA: TGTGCCAGCAGCTTCCCGCAGGCCAGCGAGCAGTACTTC
CDR3: CASSFPQASEQYF

size: .
length: 13
J: TRBJ1-2
V: TRBV6-2/TRBV6-3
D: .
DNA: TGTGCCAGCGCCCCCACCGGGACTCGGGGCTACACCTTC
CDR3: CASAPTGTRGYTF

size: .
length: 13
J: TRBJ2-1
V: TRBV24-1
D: .
DNA: TGTGCCACCAGTGACCTGGACCTTCGAGAGCAGTTCTTC
CDR3: CATSDLDLREQFF

size: .
length: 16
J: TRBJ2-1
V: TRBV7-3
D: TRBD2
DNA: TGTGCCAGCAGCTTAATGCCTAGCGGGGGCGGGGATGAGCAGTTCTTC
CDR3: CASSLMPSGGGDEQFF

size: .
length: 15
J: TRBJ2-7
V: TRBV10-3
D: TRBD1
DNA: TGTGCCATCAGTGAGGGGACAGGGGCACACTACGAGCAGTACTTC
CDR3: CAISEGTGAHYEQYF

size: .
length: 14
J: TRBJ2-1
V: TRBV6-1
D: TRBD1
DNA: TGTGCCAGCAGTCCGGGACAGGAGGTAAATGAGCAGTTCTTC
CDR3: CASSPGQEVNEQFF

size: .
length: 12
J: TRBJ1-1
V: TRBV6-2/TRBV6-3
D: .
DNA: TGTGCCAGCAGTTACCTAGATACTGAAGCTTTCTTT
CDR3: CASSYLDTEAFF

size: .
length: 13
J: TRBJ2-7
V: TRBV12-3/TRBV12-4
D: .
DNA: TGTGCCAGCATCAGGTGCGGCTCCTACGAGCAGTACTTC
CDR3: CASIRCGSYEQYF

size: .
length: 13
J: TRBJ2-7
V: TRBV18
D: .
DNA: TGTGCCAGCTCAGGAAGGGAACCCTACGAGCAGTACTTC
CDR3: CASSGREPYEQYF

size: .
length: 15
J: TRBJ1-1
V: TRBV12-3/TRBV12-4
D: .
DNA: TGTGCCAGCAGTTTACTATTAACAGCGAACACTGAAGCTTTCTTT
CDR3: CASSLLLTANTEAFF

size: .
length: 15
J: TRBJ2-1
V: TRBV6-5
D: .
DNA: TGTGCCAGCAGTGCCGGGACCGGATCCTACAATGAGCAGTTCTTC
CDR3: CASSAGTGSYNEQFF

size: few
length: 17
J: TRBJ2-3
V: TRBV15
D: TRBD2
DNA: TGTGCCACCAGCAGCCCGGGGACTAGCGGTCTCACAGATACGCAGTATTTT
CDR3: CATSSPGTSGLTDTQYF

size: many
length: 15
J: TRBJ2-7
V: TRBV29-1
D: TRBD2
DNA: TGCAGCGCCGGCGGACTAGCGGGAGCCGGCGACGAGCAGTACTTC
CDR3: CSAGGLAGAGDEQYF

size: once
length: 17
J: TRBJ2-1
V: TRBV27
D: .
DNA: TGTGCCAGCAGTTTCGGTTGGGGGGTCCCCATGGGCGATGAGCAGTTCTTC
CDR3: CASSFGWGVPMGDEQFF

size: few
length: 15
J: TRBJ2-5
V: TRBV6-2/TRBV6-3
D: .
DNA: TGTGCCAGCAGTTACTCGAAGGCAGCCCAAGAGACCCAGTACTTC
CDR3: CASSYSKAAQETQYF

size: .
length: 13
J: TRBJ2-7
V: TRBV20-1
D: .
DNA: TGCAGTGCTAGAGATTACTCCTACAATGAGCAGTACTTC
CDR3: CSARDYSYNEQYF

size: few
length: 13
J: TRBJ2-3
V: TRBV20-1
D: .
DNA: TGCAGTGCTAGAGATGTGAGGGTCGATACGCAGTATTTT
CDR3: CSARDVRVDTQYF

size: .
length: 13
J: TRBJ1-5
V: TRBV24-1
D: .
DNA: TGTGCCACCTCCGAAGGAGGGCTTCAGCCCCAGCATTTT
CDR3: CATSEGGLQPQHF

size: .
length: 14
J: TRBJ2-2
V: TRBV15
D: .
DNA: TGTGCCACCAGGCATGGCGGGAACACCGGGGAGCTGTTTTTT
CDR3: CATRHGGNTGELFF

size: .
length: 16
J: TRBJ2-5
V: TRBV20-1
D: TRBD1
DNA: TGCAGTGCTAGAGCCAGGGGGATACCTAGATATGGTGAGCAGTACTTC
CDR3: CSARARGIPRYGEQYF

size: .
length: 14
J: TRBJ2-1
V: TRBV20-1
D: .
DNA: TGCAGTGCTCCCGATAATAACCACTACAATGAGCAGTTCTTC
CDR3: CSAPDNNHYNEQFF

size: once
length: 17
J: TRBJ2-7
V: TRBV5-1
D: TRBD2
DNA: TGCGCCAGCAGCTCGATCTCTGGGACTAGCGGTGTCTACGAGCAGTACTTC
CDR3: CASSSISGTSGVYEQYF

size: .
length: 13
J: TRBJ2-7
V: TRBV7-2
D: .
DNA: TGTGCCAGCAGCTCCCGACTCGGCTACGAGCAGTACTTC
CDR3: CASSSRLGYEQYF

size: .
length: 15
J: TRBJ2-3
V: TRBV7-8
D: TRBD2
DNA: TGTGCCAGCAGCCCTCCGGCGGGAGCCCCAGATACGCAGTATTTT
CDR3: CASSPPAGAPDTQYF

size: once
length: 16
J: TRBJ2-1
V: TRBV15
D: TRBD2
DNA: TGTGCCACCAGCAGAGAAAGCGGGGGCCACTACAATGAGCAGTTCTTC
CDR3: CATSRESGGHYNEQFF

size: few
length: 14
J: TRBJ2-1
V: TRBV7-9
D: .
DNA: TGTGCCAGCAGCCCCGGACCACCTTACAATGAGCAGTTCTTC
CDR3: CASSPGPPYNEQFF

size: many
length: 13
J: TRBJ2-5
V: TRBV7-2
D: .
DNA: TGTGCCAGCAGCGTCCCGAGTACAGAGACCCAGTACTTC
CDR3: CASSVPSTETQYF

size: .
length: 15
J: TRBJ2-3
V: TRBV11-2
D: TRBD2
DNA: TGTGCCAGCAGGTCAAGAGCGGGAGCGGTAGATACGCAGTATTTT
CDR3: CASRSRAGAVDTQYF

size: few
length: 14
J: TRBJ2-5
V: TRBV20-1
D: TRBD2
DNA: TGCAGTGCAACAGCCGGACTAGGGCAAGAGACCCAGTACTTC
CDR3: CSATAGLGQETQYF

size: few
length: 15
J: TRBJ2-1
V: TRBV20-1
D: TRBD2
DNA: TGCAGTGCTAGAGATCACTCTAGCGGCTACAATGAGCAGTTCTTC
CDR3: CSARDHSSGYNEQFF

size: .
length: 15
J: TRBJ1-2
V: TRBV9
D: TRBD1
DNA: TGTGCCAGCAGCGCCACAGGGGGACCTAACTATGGCTACACCTTC
CDR3: CASSATGGPNYGYTF

size: .
length: 13
J: TRBJ2-7
V: TRBV5-1
D: .
DNA: TGCGCCAGCAGCCCAGGAATAACGGGCGAGCAGTACTTC
CDR3: CASSPGITGEQYF